This T cell receptor (beta chain) is drawn from a study of T cells in Graves' hyperthyroidism and ophthalmopathy. RNA transcripts were the template for amplifying TCR beta CDR3 regions. The HTBI primer set served for first-round RT-PCR of the TCR CDR3. From the multiplex PCR reads, TCRdb called clonotypes with MiXCR, one entry per CDR3 protein. The repertoire includes 550,000 to 600,000 distinct CDR3 sequences, 14% of them detected once, and more than 6% sits in the top ten. This clonotype has a count of ten or more. CDR3 length: 14 amino acids. Germline V lookup: CDR1 SGHRS, CDR2 YFSETQ. Trimming removed 4 bases at V and 3 bases at J, with 14 bases between.

The source is a woman under 30 with Graves' ophthalmopathy. This rearrangement joins TRBV5-1 to TRBJ2-7; D possibly corresponds to TRBD2 (6 bases). The sample taken for sequencing was blood. CDR3 in DNA: TGCGCCAGCAGCCAGACGGGACTCAACTACGAGCAGTACTTC. Translating it yields CASSQTGLNYEQYF.